The rows below give T cell receptor beta chains drawn from one sample of a study of Graves' ophthalmopathy and Graves' hyperthyroidism. Each CDR3 protein gets one entry after TCRdb re-called the multiplex PCR reads with MiXCR. The data show about 370,000 distinct CDR3 sequences, with approximately 18% seen just once and approximately 2.4% held by the top ten. The sequenced sample was peripheral blood. These receptor sequences come from an adult woman with stable Graves' hyperthyroidism. The CDR3 runs from the conserved cysteine through the conserved F or W. Fields, in order: V gene, D gene, J gene, clone size, CDR3 DNA, CDR3 protein. A D gene is named only where the DNA matches it firmly. The size of a clone is reported for some rows only, either as once, few or many, or as a class for expanded clones.

TRBV28,TRBD2,TRBJ2-4,many,TGTGCCAGCAGCCCATCGGGACTACTAAAAAACATTCAGTACTTC,CASSPSGLLKNIQYF
TRBV28,TRBD2,TRBJ2-7,.,TGTGCCAGCAGTGCCATGCGACTAGCGGGAGGAGCCTACGAGCAGTACTTC,CASSAMRLAGGAYEQYF
TRBV19,.,TRBJ2-2,few,TGTGCCACCACGACAGAACGTATGAACACCGGGGAGCTGTTTTTT,CATTTERMNTGELFF
TRBV2,.,TRBJ1-1,many,TGTGCCAGCAGTGGTGGGACACCTCGAAGGCGGCACACCGACACTGAAGCTTTCTTT,CASSGGTPRRRHTDTEAFF
TRBV25-1,TRBD1,TRBJ2-2,many,TGTGCCAGCAGTGCGGGACAGGGGTACACCGGGGAGCTGTTTTTT,CASSAGQGYTGELFF
TRBV4-1,TRBD2,TRBJ2-5,.,TGCGCCAGCAGCCAAGATTCTAGCGGGAGCCAAGAGACCCAGTACTTC,CASSQDSSGSQETQYF
TRBV6-5,.,TRBJ1-2,.,TGTGCCAGCAGTTTCGAAGGGGGTGGCGGCTACACCTTC,CASSFEGGGGYTF
TRBV28,.,TRBJ1-2,many,TGTGCCATCCTCCGGGGGGGTTATGGCTACACCTTC,CAILRGGYGYTF
TRBV12-3/TRBV12-4,.,TRBJ2-4,many,TGTGCCAGCAGTTTATCTAGGTGGTTGGTAAACATTCAGTACTTC,CASSLSRWLVNIQYF
TRBV20-1,.,TRBJ1-6,many,TGCAGTGCTAGGTTTGGTTCACCCCTCCACTTT,CSARFGSPLHF
TRBV24-1,.,TRBJ1-5,many,TGTGCCACCAGTGAGTCCGGAGTTTGGCAGCCCCAGCATTTT,CATSESGVWQPQHF
TRBV11-2,.,TRBJ1-2,many,TGTGCCAGCAGCTTGGAACAGGGATCTTATGGCTACACCTTC,CASSLEQGSYGYTF
TRBV19,.,TRBJ1-1,many,TGTGCCAGTAGCGTTCCGAACACTGAAGCTTTCTTT,CASSVPNTEAFF
TRBV12-3/TRBV12-4,.,TRBJ2-2,many,TGTGCCAGCAGTTCAGGGGACACCGGGGAGCTGTTTTTT,CASSSGDTGELFF
TRBV19,.,TRBJ1-5,many,TGTGCCAGTAGTATTACCTTGAGTGTGGGGCGATATCAGCCCCAGCATTTT,CASSITLSVGRYQPQHF
TRBV6-1,TRBD1,TRBJ1-5,.,TGTGCCAGCAATATTGGACAGGGGAGACAGCCCCAGCATTTT,CASNIGQGRQPQHF
TRBV4-3,.,TRBJ2-4,many,TGCGCCAGCAGCCAAGAAGGCGGGCTAGCCAAAAACATTCAGTACTTC,CASSQEGGLAKNIQYF
TRBV20-1,.,TRBJ2-7,many,TGCAGTGCTAGCACCCCCCTGGGCGAGCAGTACTTC,CSASTPLGEQYF
TRBV5-1,.,TRBJ2-2,many,TGCGCCAGCACCGGACAGCCCACCGGGGAGCTGTTTTTT,CASTGQPTGELFF
TRBV12-5,TRBD1,TRBJ1-1,.,TGTGCTAGTGGTTCCGGTGGGGGACAGGGAACTGAAGCTTTCTTT,CASGSGGGQGTEAFF
TRBV3-1,.,TRBJ2-7,.,TGTGCCAGCAGCCAACTCCGAAGTCCCCACCGCGAGCAGTACTTC,CASSQLRSPHREQYF
TRBV4-3,.,TRBJ2-4,few,TGCGCCAGCAGCCAAGATTCCGGGAGCGGCAAAAACATTCAGTACTTC,CASSQDSGSGKNIQYF
TRBV9,.,TRBJ2-6,.,TGTGCCAGCAGCGTAGATCCGGGAGACCACTCTGGGGCCAACGTCCTGACTTTC,CASSVDPGDHSGANVLTF
TRBV2,TRBD1,TRBJ2-5,.,TGTGCCAGCAGTGATGGACAGGAGCAAGAGACCCAGTACTTC,CASSDGQEQETQYF
TRBV28,.,TRBJ1-1,many,TGTGCCAGCCATAGAGTAGGGGGGGCGAACACTGAAGCTTTCTTT,CASHRVGGANTEAFF
TRBV27,TRBD2,TRBJ2-2,few,TGTGCCAGCAGGGGAAGCGGGAGGGCCACCGGGGAGCTGTTTTTT,CASRGSGRATGELFF
TRBV2,.,TRBJ2-5,many,TGTGCCAGCAGTGACCTCTACGGAGGTGGAGAGACCCAGTACTTC,CASSDLYGGGETQYF
TRBV30,TRBD1,TRBJ1-2,.,TGTGCCTGGAGTGGCGGACAGGGGGGTGGCTACACCTTC,CAWSGGQGGGYTF
TRBV7-2,TRBD2,TRBJ2-5,many,TGTGCCAGCAGCTTAGCTAGCGGGATCAAGACCCAGTACTTC,CASSLASGIKTQYF
TRBV25-1,.,TRBJ2-4,many,TGTGCCAGCTCTCTTACACGTAGGGAGTACTTC,CASSLTRREYF
TRBV20-1,.,TRBJ2-7,.,TGCAGTGCTTCTCGTTGGTACGAGCAGTACTTC,CSASRWYEQYF
TRBV28,.,TRBJ2-7,many,TGTGCCTCAGGGGTGGGCGAGCAGTACTTC,CASGVGEQYF
TRBV29-1,.,TRBJ2-5,many,TGCAGCGGAACTACTTACCAAGAGACCCAGTACTTC,CSGTTYQETQYF
TRBV28,.,TRBJ2-5,many,TGTGCCAGCAGTTTGAGGCTAAAAGAGACCCAGTACTTC,CASSLRLKETQYF
TRBV4-2,.,TRBJ2-7,.,TGTGCCAGCAGCCAAGGTCCTAGGACATCCTACGAGCAGTACTTC,CASSQGPRTSYEQYF
TRBV12-3/TRBV12-4,TRBD2,TRBJ2-5,many,TGTGCCAGCAGCCGTCTAGCGGGAGGGCTGGAGACCCAGTACTTC,CASSRLAGGLETQYF
TRBV4-2,.,TRBJ1-1,few,TGTGCCAGCAGCCAGTGGGGGGAAGCTTTCTTT,CASSQWGEAFF
TRBV12-3/TRBV12-4,.,TRBJ2-7,many,TGTGCCAGCAGTTTAGGACAGCTACGAACCTACGAGCAGTACTTC,CASSLGQLRTYEQYF
TRBV6-5,TRBD1,TRBJ2-7,many,TGTGCCAGCAGTTCCCTAGGACAGGGGCCATCCTACGAGCAGTACTTC,CASSSLGQGPSYEQYF
TRBV6-5,TRBD2,TRBJ2-7,many,TGTGCCAGCAAACGACCGCTAGCGGGGTACGAGCAGTACTTC,CASKRPLAGYEQYF
TRBV5-1,TRBD2,TRBJ2-7,many,TGCGCCAGCAGCGCCGGGGGGGCGATCTCCTACGAGCAGTACTTC,CASSAGGAISYEQYF
TRBV15,TRBD2,TRBJ2-3,.,TGTGCCACCGGCCGACATAGCGGGGGGGGGGATACGCAGTATTTT,CATGRHSGGGDTQYF
TRBV11-2,TRBD2,TRBJ2-2,many,TGTGCCAGCAGCTTTAGCCAACTAGCGGGAGTGTCCGCCGGGGAGCTGTTTTTT,CASSFSQLAGVSAGELFF
TRBV29-1,.,TRBJ1-1,.,TGCAGCGCACCTACAGGTCCGGGGGAAGCTTTCTTT,CSAPTGPGEAFF
TRBV11-2,.,TRBJ1-3,many,TGTGCCAGCAGCTTATCGGGTGCTGGAAACACCATATATTTT,CASSLSGAGNTIYF
TRBV9,.,TRBJ2-7,few,TGTGCCAGCAGCGTAGATTGGAGAACATCTTACGAGCAGTACTTC,CASSVDWRTSYEQYF
TRBV12-3/TRBV12-4,.,TRBJ1-1,many,TGTGCCAGCAGTTTTAAACAGGGCGCCGCGGCTTTCTTT,CASSFKQGAAAFF
TRBV6-1,.,TRBJ2-5,many,TGTGCCAGCACATCTCCGGATTGGTACCAAGAGACCCAGTACTTC,CASTSPDWYQETQYF
TRBV27,.,TRBJ2-7,.,TGTGCCAGCAGTACCAACCAGGGGACGAACTACGAGCAGTACTTC,CASSTNQGTNYEQYF
TRBV6-1,.,TRBJ1-5,few,TGTGCCAGCAGTGGAAGACAGTATCTACCCAGTGGCAATCAGCCCCAGCATTTT,CASSGRQYLPSGNQPQHF